This TCR beta chain stems from a study of blood T cell repertoires in COVID-19. Study details: The United States, Italy and Spain supplied acute and convalescent COVID-19 samples. In each case, the material was cDNA or gDNA derived from T cells, B-cell-depleted T cells, or PBMCs.

Of note for this clone: At one end the junction does not follow the germline gene, possibly because of a read error.

CDR1 LNHDA and CDR2 SQIVND come from the germline V gene (reference sequence). This CDR3 comprises 15 residues. Original methodology: The authors estimated nucleated cell counts from reference gene primer amplification. Profiled with immunoSEQ multiplex PCR; TCRdb holds only in-frame clones, not every one. The DNA gave D and trimming, while V, J and clone size come from that table. The table lists over 200,000 clones, about 89% of them singletons. This clonotype originated in a woman between 40 and 55 years old with acute or convalescent COVID-19. The specimen was peripheral blood. V and J are TRBV19 and TRBJ1-2, with D perhaps TRBD1 (6 bases). For the CDR3, the DNA is TGTGCCAGTAGGATAGTCGGGGGGGGCGGCTATGGCTACACCTTC. As protein: CASRIVGGGGYGYTF.